The entry below describes one TCR beta chain. Its specificity is unknown. The method was immunoSEQ multiplex PCR; TCRdb's version includes in-frame clones alone and lacks a portion of them. The sample lists around 40,000 clones, roughly 95% occurring once. This entry comes from a study of graft-versus-host responses after intestinal transplantation. Study at large: Grafts were multivisceral, liver-intestinal, or isolated intestinal. The study gave all recipients anti-thymocyte globulin induction, then tacrolimus and steroids for 2 to 3 years. Regarding the study as a whole: Recipient marrow held GvH clones, some first seen in ileum or blood. Early after transplant, HvG declines were associated with peak levels of circulating GvH clones.

The length of the CDR3 is 14 residues. Germline loops: CDR1 SGDLS, CDR2 YYNGEE. V dropped 0 bases and J dropped 6; count of bases not matched to a gene: 3. The chain is built from TRBV9 and TRBJ2-1; TRBD1 aligns across 7 bases. This sequence originates from a human donor who was the organ donor for an intestinal transplant. The specimen comprised unstimulated CD4+ T cells sorted from spleen or lymph node cells, sampled before transplant. CDR3 residues: CASSVGQGINEQFF. The DNA for the CDR3 is TGTGCCAGCAGCGTAGGACAGGGAATCAATGAGCAGTTCTTC.